This T cell receptor beta chain comes out of a study of CD8 T cells in ankylosing spondylitis. General study findings and limits: Blood of patients with ankylosing spondylitis appeared to be characterized by a TCR beta motif of fewer than 10 highly homologous variants. Disease-linked clones proved CD8+ and comparatively uncommon in peripheral blood. Enrichment of disease-linked clones was reportedly significant in matched ankylosing spondylitis synovial fluid.

This clonotype has ten or more counts. Its antigen remains unidentified. In making TCR beta libraries, quantitative 5'-RACE with molecular barcodes was used. A single record per CDR3 protein comes from TCRdb applying MiXCR to the 5' RACE reads. The repertoire holds about 39,000 distinct CDR3 sequences, roughly 3% seen once, with 2.8% in the top ten. This CDR3 contains 16 residues. With 0 bases removed from V and 0 bases from J, the gap between germline ends came to 9 bases. Germline V gene data show CDR1 as SGDLS and CDR2 as YYNGEE. The chain carries TRBV9 and TRBJ2-2; no clear D gene. This TCR derives from a male donor with ankylosing spondylitis or in good health (not recorded which). Material for sequencing was blood, either unsorted or a sorted T cell fraction (not recorded which). The CDR3 loop is CASSVEAHSNTGELFF. CDR3 in DNA: TGTGCCAGCAGCGTAGAGGCGCACTCGAACACCGGGGAGCTGTTTTTT. The full variable domain, rest sourced from reference TRBV9 and TRBJ2-2, is DSGVTQTPKHLITATGQRVTLRCSPRSGDLSVYWYQQSLDQGLQFLIQYYNGEERAKGNILERFSAQQFPDLHSELNLSSLELGDSALYFCASSVEAHSNTGELFFGEGSRLTVL.